This T cell receptor beta chain was sequenced in a study of response to subunit inactivated influenza vaccine. A single record per CDR3 protein comes from TCRdb applying MiXCR to the RT-PCR reads. The sample yields around 500,000 distinct CDR3 sequences, approximately 11% seen once. The germline gives CDR1 SGHNT, CDR2 YENEEA. J was trimmed by 8 bases and V by 3 bases; bases with no gene match: 4. The CDR3 length is 14 residues. This clonotype was found a few times. This receptor was identified in a man between 50 and 59 years old who received an inactivated influenza vaccine. Specimen: PBMCs from blood, collected 45 days after vaccination. This chain links TRBV11-3 with TRBJ2-2; TRBD2 matches 9 bases. This chain's CDR3 is CASSFRTSVGELFF. In DNA, the CDR3 is TGTGCCAGCAGCTTCAGGACTAGCGTTGGGGAGCTGTTTTTT.